This T cell receptor beta chain was sequenced for a study of T cells in Graves' hyperthyroidism and ophthalmopathy. RNA transcripts were the template for amplifying TCR beta CDR3 regions. Primed by the HTBI set, a first-round RT-PCR was run on the TCR CDR3. One entry per CDR3 protein, called by TCRdb with MiXCR from the multiplex PCR reads. Among hundreds of thousands of distinct CDR3 sequences, around 15% were seen once, and the ten largest hold 25% to 30%. Duration under 3 months, a NOSPECS grade of at least 4, and a Clinical Activity Score of at least 3 characterized the ophthalmopathy patients. Every diagnosis used clinical symptoms, serum thyroxine and TRAb, thyroid ultrasound and orbital computed tomography. Many counts were recorded for this clonotype. The specimen was blood. This TCR was recovered from a man aged 50 or older with Graves' ophthalmopathy.

In DNA, the CDR3 is TGTGCCACCGACCCAGGGTTCACTGAAGCTTTCTTT. Protein product: CATDPGFTEAFF. The gene calls are TRBV7-2 and TRBJ1-1; D may be TRBD1 (5 bases). Germline V gene sequence: CDR1 SGHTA, CDR2 FQGNSA. The germline V and J ends were trimmed by 10 bases and 4 bases, with 13 bases remaining between them. The CDR3 is made up of 12 amino acids.